This passage covers 24 T cell receptor beta chains from one sample sequenced in a study of Ad26.COV2.S vaccination and SARS-CoV-2 variants. Profiled with immunoSEQ multiplex PCR; TCRdb holds only in-frame clones, not every one. The sample consists of some 290,000 clones, more than 70% of them appearing once. Treatment noted: approximately 18 received Ad26.COV2.S at low or high dose, single or two shots; 5 received placebo; per-sample allocation not given. Repertoires come from day 63 after the first vaccine or placebo injection. Sequenced here: peripheral blood, sampled in a trial of Ad26.COV2.S vaccine versus placebo. The receptors shown here come from a person aged 18-65 years who received the Ad26.COV2.S COVID-19 vaccine or a placebo.

The V call is TRBV2, the J call TRBJ2-7, with TRBD1 as a possible D gene (5 bases). The CDR3 has 17 residues. V lost 0 bases and J lost 2, with 17 bases in between. In germline, CDR1 is SNHLY, CDR2 FYNNEI. This CDR3 is CASSEAPFDREPYEQYF. The CDR3 bases are TGTGCCAGCAGTGAAGCGCCATTCGACAGAGAACCCTACGAGCAGTACTTC.

This CDR3 reads CASSPSTGDGYTF. CDR3 nucleotides: TGTGCCAGCTCACCTTCGACAGGGGACGGCTACACCTTC. V usage is TRBV18 and J usage is TRBJ1-2; 8 bases line up with TRBD1. V gave up 3 bases and J gave up 8 bases; unmatched junction bases: 5. From germline, CDR1 is KGHSH and CDR2 LQKENI. The CDR3 sequence is 13 residues long.

The genes are TRBV21-1 and TRBJ2-7; TRBD1, the D gene given by the table, was not confirmed from the DNA. TRBV21-1 constitutes a pseudogene. CDR3 length: 13 residues. CDR3 amino acids: CASGWQGSHEQYF. CDR3 coding DNA: TGTGCCAGCGGGTGGCAGGGATCCCACGAGCAGTACTTC.

The V and J genes are TRBV19 and TRBJ2-2; TRBD1 or TRBD2 may be the D gene (5 bases each). The ends were cut back, 6 bases at V and 3 bases at J, with 17 bases in the middle. The CDR3 has 16 amino acids. Germline-derived CDR1 and CDR2 are LNHDA and SQIVND (reference sequence). This chain's CDR3 is CASRPGRGGYTGELFF. In DNA form, the CDR3 reads TGTGCCAGTAGGCCTGGAAGGGGCGGGTACACCGGGGAGCTGTTTTTT.

The chain has TRBV19 and TRBJ1-1; TRBD1 is a possible D gene (5 bases). The CDR3 is 13 residues long. Germline CDR1 LNHDA, CDR2 SQIVND (reference sequence). V lost 4 bases, J lost 4 bases, and 10 bases lay in between. Written as DNA, the CDR3 is TGTGCCAGTAGTACCCGGGGCGTCACTGAAGCTTTCTTT. Its protein product is CASSTRGVTEAFF.

This chain connects TRBV19 to TRBJ2-4, with 7 bases that match TRBD1. V lost 6 bases and J lost 3; bases outside the gene matches: 14. This CDR3 has 17 residues. Germline V gene sequence: CDR1 LNHDA, CDR2 SQIVND (reference sequence). The CDR3 sequence is CASRGLGGTENKNIQYF. CDR3 coding DNA: TGTGCCAGTAGAGGGCTCGGTGGGACAGAGAACAAAAACATTCAGTACTTC.

The chain uses TRBV5-4 and TRBJ2-3, with 10 bases aligning to TRBD1. The length of the CDR3 is 16 residues. Trimming at V came to 4 bases and at J to 6 bases, leaving 11 bases not matched to a gene. Germline V gene sequence: CDR1 SGHNT, CDR2 YYREEE (reference sequence). The CDR3 loop reads CASSASTGGSGDTQYF. Written as DNA, the CDR3 is TGTGCCAGCAGCGCCTCGACAGGGGGCTCTGGCGATACGCAGTATTTT.

This chain connects TRBV19 to TRBJ2-2; TRBD2 aligns across 7 bases. V was pared by 3 bases and J by 7 bases, with 5 bases of the junction left unmatched. Germline V lookup: CDR1 LNHDA, CDR2 SQIVND (reference sequence). The CDR3 sequence is 14 residues long. This chain's CDR3 is CASSIPGGYGELFF. The DNA for the CDR3 is TGTGCCAGTAGTATCCCGGGGGGTTACGGGGAGCTGTTTTTT.

The chain carries TRBV4-1 and TRBJ2-7, with D unresolved. Trimming took off 0 bases at V and 4 bases at J, with 7 bases between the two ends. CDR3 length: 13 residues. CDR1 is MGHRA, CDR2 YSYEKL, per germline. The CDR3: CASSQEEGYEQYF. The CDR3 DNA is TGCGCCAGCAGCCAAGAAGAAGGGTACGAGCAGTACTTC.

The V gene is TRBV3-1 (or the pseudogene TRBV3-2), the J gene TRBJ2-1; no firm D call. Germline-derived CDR1 and CDR2 are LGHDT and YNNKEL (reference sequence). The CDR3 extends over 18 amino acids. Trimming took 0 bases from V and 8 from J, leaving 23 bases between them. CDR3 loop: CASSQDRPAQAYIDEQFF. The CDR3 DNA reads as TGTGCCAGCAGCCAAGACCGTCCCGCCCAGGCTTATATCGATGAGCAGTTCTTC.

The CDR3 is CASSYLHEQYF. Here the CDR3 DNA reads TGTGCCAGCAGTTACCTCCACGAGCAGTACTTC. V and J are TRBV6-5 and TRBJ2-7; no reliable D call. The CDR3 is made up of 11 amino acids. Germline lookup yields CDR1 MNHEY and CDR2 SVGAGI. V lost 2 bases to trimming and J lost 5 bases, with 4 bases between them.

V is TRBV6-2 or TRBV6-3 and J is TRBJ1-2; 7 positions match TRBD1. CDR1 and CDR2 from the germline V gene are MNHEY and SVGEGT. The ends lost 5 bases at V and 4 bases at J; junction bases unmatched: 4. This CDR3 is built from 13 residues. CDR3: CASSQTGVYGYTF. CDR3 sequence (DNA): TGTGCCAGCAGTCAAACAGGGGTCTATGGCTACACCTTC.

The rearrangement joins TRBV5-6 to TRBJ1-2; D might be TRBD1 (5 bases). V lost 2 bases and J 0 bases, leaving 17 bases between the germline ends. There are 17 residues in the CDR3. Germline CDR1 reads SGHDT; CDR2 reads YYEEEE. The CDR3 sequence: CASSFRWTRRTNYGYTF. DNA of the CDR3: TGTGCCAGCAGCTTCCGGTGGACACGGCGAACTAACTATGGCTACACCTTC.

The sample holds a few counts of this clone. CDR3 in DNA: TGTGCCAGCAGCCGCCTACAGGGTTGGGAGCAGTTCTTC. As protein: CASSRLQGWEQFF. The chain is built from TRBV7-7 and TRBJ2-1; maybe TRBD1 (6 bases). Germline V gives CDR1 SSHAT, CDR2 FNYEAQ (reference sequence). V was cut by 5 bases and J by 10 bases, with 15 bases left in between. This CDR3 is 13 amino acids long.

This chain connects TRBV5-6 to TRBJ1-2, with D uncertain. Trimming cost V 0 bases and J 1 base, with 13 bases left between them. From germline, CDR1 is SGHDT and CDR2 YYEEEE. The CDR3 sequence is 16 residues long. In DNA, the CDR3 is TGTGCCAGCAGCTTGGGCCGGACGTCGCGTAACTATGGCTACACCTTC. This translates into CASSLGRTSRNYGYTF.

The chain uses TRBV25-1 and TRBJ1-1, with D unclear. Trimming pared 2 bases from V and 0 bases from J, leaving 4 bases between. This CDR3 contains 13 residues. Looked up from germline, CDR1 is MGHDK and CDR2 is SYGVNS. CDR3: CASSEGLNTEAFF. In nucleotides, the CDR3 is TGTGCCAGCAGTGAAGGATTGAACACTGAAGCTTTCTTT.

The chain couples TRBV12-3 or TRBV12-4 to TRBJ2-3, with no clear D. This CDR3 is 11 amino acids long. The ends were cut back, 7 bases at V and 5 bases at J, with 7 bases in the middle. DNA of the CDR3: TGTGCCAGCACCCTTGGAGATACGCAGTATTTT. Translating it yields CASTLGDTQYF.

The chain links TRBV10-3 to TRBJ1-1, with D hard to call. The CDR3 is made up of 13 amino acids. Germline lookup yields CDR1 ENHRY and CDR2 SYGVKD. Deletions cut 2 bases from V and 1 base from J, with 5 bases between. The CDR3, as DNA: TGTGCCATCAGTGAGGTCAGGAACACTGAAGCTTTCTTT. It specifies CAISEVRNTEAFF.

The CDR3: CAWSLGEGYGYTF. The CDR3 DNA is TGTGCCTGGAGTCTTGGGGAGGGCTATGGCTACACCTTC. The rearrangement links TRBV30 to TRBJ1-2; unclear D gene. The length of the CDR3 is 13 residues. CDR1 GTSNPN and CDR2 SVGIG come from the germline V gene (reference sequence). Trimming stripped 2 bases from V and 4 bases from J, with 11 bases between.

The gene calls are TRBV5-1 and TRBJ2-1, with 14 bases fitting TRBD2. The CDR3 length is 16 residues. CDR1 and CDR2 (germline): SGHRS, YFSETQ. The V segment lost 4 bases and the J segment 6 bases; nucleotides outside the gene matches: 6. The CDR3 loop reads CASSQKGLAGANEQFF. As DNA, the CDR3 is TGCGCCAGCAGCCAGAAGGGACTAGCGGGGGCCAATGAGCAGTTCTTC. The complete variable domain, with remaining parts taken from reference TRBV5-1 and TRBJ2-1, reads KAGVTQTPRYLIKTRGQQVTLSCSPISGHRSVSWYQQTPGQGLQFLFEYFSETQRNKGNFPGRFSGRQFSNSRSEMNVSTLELGDSALYLCASSQKGLAGANEQFFGPGTRLTVL.

The V call is TRBV9, the J call TRBJ1-1, with D perhaps matching TRBD1 (5 bases). The length of the CDR3 is 16 residues. CDR1 is SGDLS, CDR2 YYNGEE, per germline. The V gene lost 0 bases and the J gene lost 4 bases, with 16 bases spanning the gap. The CDR3 nucleotides are TGTGCCAGCAGCGTAGATGGGCAGGGCGGGACCACTGAAGCTTTCTTT. This encodes CASSVDGQGGTTEAFF.

In its sample, this clone was seen many times. The CDR3 is CASSLDATSGTGELFF. CDR3 in DNA: TGCGCCAGCAGCTTGGACGCCACCTCGGGCACCGGGGAGCTGTTTTTT. This rearrangement joins TRBV5-1 to TRBJ2-2; D remains unclear. The CDR3 runs to 16 residues. Trimming removed 0 bases from V and 4 bases from J, with 13 bases in between. Germline values: CDR1 SGHRS, CDR2 YFSETQ.

This sequence joins TRBV5-4 and TRBJ2-5, with 8 bases identical to TRBD1. Germline loops: CDR1 SGHNT, CDR2 YYREEE (reference sequence). V gave up 3 bases and J gave up 2 bases; unmatched junction bases: 6. The CDR3 covers 15 residues. DNA of the CDR3: TGTGCCAGCAGCTCGGACAGGGAGAGACAAGAGACCCAGTACTTC. Residues: CASSSDRERQETQYF. Supplemented by reference TRBV5-4 and TRBJ2-5, the full variable domain reads ETGVTQSPTHLIKTRGQQVTLRCSSQSGHNTVSWYQQALGQGPQFIFQYYREEENGRGNFPPRFSGLQFPNYSSELNVNALELDDSALYLCASSSDRERQETQYFGPGTRLLVL.

This chain uses TRBV19 with TRBJ2-1; 9 bases agree with TRBD1. After removal of 7 bases from V and 8 bases from J, the junction contained 12 bases not matched to a gene. Looked up from germline, CDR1 is LNHDA and CDR2 is SQIVND (reference sequence). This CDR3 is built from 15 residues. CDR3 nucleotide sequence: TGTGCCAGTAAAATTTCGGGACAGGGTAGGGATGAGCAGTTCTTC. This sequence encodes CASKISGQGRDEQFF.